These T cell receptor beta chains were read from a single sample in a study of T cell responses to AZD1222 COVID-19 vaccine. Generated by immunoSEQ multiplex PCR, the TCRdb table keeps only in-frame clones and is missing some. The sample comprises over 120,000 clones, around 90% of which are singletons, and roughly 5.4% rests with the top ten. Specimen: peripheral blood, collected 28 days after the second dose of the MenACWY control vaccine. All receptors come from an adult who received the MenACWY meningococcal vaccine as a control. The CDR3 runs from the conserved cysteine through the conserved F or W. Each record gives: V gene, CDR3 protein.

>TRBV2
CASSPPTGRRAEQYF
>TRBV27
CASSLTGNTEAFF
>TRBV20-1
CSASASSYNEQFF
>TRBV2
CASSGQTVPHF
>TRBV29-1
CSVKKTGATSYEQYF
>TRBV6-2/TRBV6-3
CASSHGLAGPYEQYF
>TRBV18
CASSPQTPSQDNSPLHF
>TRBV3-1/TRBV3-2
CASSRPQGVLDEQFF
>TRBV6-5
CASTLVTGAEQFF
>TRBV21-1
CASSKLSTTQYF
>TRBV6-1
CASRLAEPYEQYF
>TRBV11-2
CASSLRETQYF
>TRBV7-3
CASSLTRASYNSPLHF
>TRBV5-4
CASSLLAGEREQYF
>TRBV5-6
CASSHEPGTEAFF
>TRBV5-1
CASSMDSYNEQFF
>TRBV9
CASSDGGAPNTEAFF
>TRBV13
CASSLGTGIDEQYF
>TRBV5-1
CASSSDGGYQPQHF
>TRBV30
CAWSRGTEAFF
>TRBV2
CASSGQGLPYEQYF
>TRBV28
CASTPPYTMNTEAFF
>TRBV28
CASSWGLGTEAFF
>TRBV28
CASSPNPSYEQYF
>TRBV5-1
CASKQSGENGYTF
>TRBV16
CASAPGRSNTIYF
>TRBV7-3
CASSPRGWGDTEAFF